This T cell receptor (beta chain) stems from a study of PD-L1 blockade in urothelial cancer. Study details: About nine tenths of the roughly 30 patients comprised males who had bladder-origin urothelial cancer. Peripheral blood specimens exhibited a median yield of about 140,000 T cells.

Profiled with immunoSEQ multiplex PCR; TCRdb holds only in-frame clones, not every one. The sample contains 30,000 to 40,000 clones, approximately 86% of which appear only once. Germline lookup yields CDR1 MDHEN and CDR2 SYDVKM. This CDR3 spans 14 amino acids. Time point in this sample: pretreatment peripheral blood. Between 1 and 8 samples, pretreatment and on-treatment, were given by each patient. This TCR came from an elderly man with urothelial cancer. Source: PBMCs, taken around atezolizumab (anti-PD-L1) treatment. J is TRBJ2-2 and V is TRBV28, with D possibly TRBD2 on 5 matching bases. Here the CDR3 DNA reads TGTGCTGCCCGGGTCTCTAGCCCCACCGGGGAGCTGTTTTTT. As protein: CAARVSSPTGELFF.